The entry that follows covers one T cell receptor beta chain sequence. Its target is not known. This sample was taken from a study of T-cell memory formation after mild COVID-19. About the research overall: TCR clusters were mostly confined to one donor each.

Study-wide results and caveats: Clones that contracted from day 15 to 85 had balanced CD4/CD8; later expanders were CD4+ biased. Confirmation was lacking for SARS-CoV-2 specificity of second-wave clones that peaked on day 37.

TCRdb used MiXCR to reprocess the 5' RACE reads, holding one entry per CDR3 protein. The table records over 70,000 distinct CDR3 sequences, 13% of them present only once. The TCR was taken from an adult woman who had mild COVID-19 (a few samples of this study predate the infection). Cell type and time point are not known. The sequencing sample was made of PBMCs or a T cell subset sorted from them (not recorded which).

The CDR3 here is CSASVGLAKYNEQFF. CDR3 nucleotide sequence: TGCAGTGCTAGTGTCGGACTAGCGAAGTACAATGAGCAGTTCTTC. This chain links TRBV20-1 with TRBJ2-1; TRBD2 aligns across 9 bases. Germline loops: CDR1 DFQATT, CDR2 SNEGSKA (reference sequence). This CDR3 contains 15 residues. The V and J ends lost 3 bases and 4 bases, in that order; junction bases with no gene match: 7.